The sequence of this TCR beta chain was determined in a study of neurological immune-mediated disorders (dated by TCRdb to the late 2010s). A note on the overall study: The study compared peripheral blood TCR-beta repertoires of HTLV-I-associated myelopathy (HAM/TSP) patients, multiple sclerosis patients and healthy controls using UMI-based sequencing. Of the approximately 70 subjects in the cohort, around 14 were HAM/TSP patients, roughly 35 were multiple sclerosis patients, and around 20 were healthy controls. The approximately 100 TCR-beta libraries included longitudinal samples, technical triplicates and paired sorted CD4+ and CD8+ T-cell subsets alongside PBMC samples. The full study reports these points: TCR clonal expansion was greatest in HAM/TSP patients and smallest in MS patients, who ranked below even healthy controls. No identical CDR3 amino acid sequences were shared among expanded clones across subjects, suggesting private TCR-beta repertoires in all groups.

For CDR1 and CDR2, the germline V gene lists MNHEY and SVGEGT. V is pruned by 2 bases and J by 6 bases, leaving 5 bases of the junction without a gene match. The CDR3 runs 15 residues from the cysteine to the phenylalanine. Only CDR3 DNA remains: 45 bases, in frame from the first base. cDNA was synthesized by template-switch 5'RACE using a primer carrying a 10-nucleotide random unique molecular identifier by which each TCR transcript was tagged. Each sequencing run produced over 180 million TCR-beta sequences covering 15-18 subjects. Total RNA was extracted with the RNeasy kit. Using the KAPA Real-time Library Amplification kit, TCR-beta VDJ regions were amplified with primers for the TCR constant region and the 5'RACE anchor. Sample indexes and Illumina adaptors were added in a first PCR, and a second PCR then increased library yield. After Ampure bead purification, the TCR product of roughly 650 bp was size-selected on a 2% E-gel SizeSelection system. Before pooling, libraries had their quality checked on a Bioanalyzer, their concentration measured with Qubit, and their quantity determined with the Kapa Library Quantification kit. An Illumina HiSeq 2500 sequenced the libraries paired-end 2 x 150 bp. To increase sequence diversity, about 23-32% phiX was spiked into each library pool. As for how the authors treated the data: The quality-filtered reads were processed with the UMI-based MiGEC pipeline, whose error correction step removed more than 75% of the raw TCR sequences. IMGT germline references were used for aligning VDJ genes, and each clonotype was defined as a unique CDR3 amino acid sequence together with its V-J genes. VDJtools evaluated clonal expansion, Shannon diversity and CDR3 relatedness (CalcPairwiseDistances, ClusterSamples); CLCbio workbench built phylogenetic trees. Clones with at least 8 unique UMIs were defined as expanded, with this threshold being based on coefficient-of-variation modelling across technical triplicates. The public reads were reprocessed in TCRdb via fastp at Q25 and MiXCR, keeping in-frame beta chains. Identical CDR3 proteins give one entry, which carries the most common genes and DNA. TCRdb, not the authors, supplied the V and J calls. This sample comprises tens of thousands of distinct CDR3 sequences, over 5% of them detected only once. The ten top clones hold around 41% of the sample.

This clonotype was recorded at least ten times. Its binding antigen is unknown. The sample holds no much larger clone one base away, and base qualities are not on file. The healthy controls were volunteers from a blood bank in Maryland, USA. TCR libraries for sorted subsets were made from some 1 million sorted CD4+ or CD8+ T cells. Peripheral blood was subjected to Ficoll-Hypaque density gradient centrifugation to isolate PBMCs, which were then cryopreserved in liquid nitrogen. The study also sequenced paired sorted CD4+ and CD8+ subsets from healthy controls, HAM/TSP patients and MS patients. The rearranged segments are TRBV6-2 or TRBV6-3 and TRBJ1-2; a stretch of 11 junction bases matches TRBD1. The clonotype originates from a man aged 18 to 35 in good health. The sequencing sample was made of CD8+ T cells from blood. The CDR3 protein is CASSYTWTGGDGYTF. The DNA sequence is as follows: TGTGCCAGCAGTTACACTTGGACAGGGGGCGATGGCTACACCTTC.